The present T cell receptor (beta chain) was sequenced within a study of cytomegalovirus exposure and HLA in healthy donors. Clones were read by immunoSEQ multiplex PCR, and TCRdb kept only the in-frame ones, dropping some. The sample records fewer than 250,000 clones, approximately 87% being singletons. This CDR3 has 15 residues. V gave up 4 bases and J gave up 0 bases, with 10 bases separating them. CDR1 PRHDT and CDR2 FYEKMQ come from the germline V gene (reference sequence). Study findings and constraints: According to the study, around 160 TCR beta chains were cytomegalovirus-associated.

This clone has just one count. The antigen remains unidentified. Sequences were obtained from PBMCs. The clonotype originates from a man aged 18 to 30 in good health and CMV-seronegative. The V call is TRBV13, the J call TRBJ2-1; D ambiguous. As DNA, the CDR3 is TGTGCCAGCAGCTCGGTTTCCATCTCCTACAATGAGCAGTTCTTC. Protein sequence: CASSSVSISYNEQFF.